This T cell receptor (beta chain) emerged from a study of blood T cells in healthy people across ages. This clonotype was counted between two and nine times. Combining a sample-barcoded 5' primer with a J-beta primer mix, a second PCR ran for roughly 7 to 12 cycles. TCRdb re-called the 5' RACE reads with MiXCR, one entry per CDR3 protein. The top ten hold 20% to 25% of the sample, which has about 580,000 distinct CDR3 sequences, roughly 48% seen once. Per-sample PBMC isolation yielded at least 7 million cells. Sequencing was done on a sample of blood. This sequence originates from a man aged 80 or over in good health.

The CDR3 DNA follows: TGTGCCAGCAGCTCTTATGGGGGACAGGATAATGAAAAACTGTTTTTT. Protein: CASSSYGGQDNEKLFF. This chain connects TRBV7-9 to TRBJ1-4; 8 bases align to TRBD1. The V segment lost 4 bases and the J segment 4 bases; nucleotides outside the gene matches: 8. The CDR3 loop spans 16 amino acids. Germline CDR1 SEHNR, CDR2 FQNEAQ (reference sequence).